This T cell receptor (beta chain) originates from a study of T cells after yellow fever vaccination. Findings and limits, study-wide: Reappearance after the booster was observed for most primary-vaccination clones (roughly 95% CD4, about 90% CD8). A faster peak, day 5 versus 15, was reached by the weaker secondary response. FACS-sorted repertoires could contain abundant clonotypes contaminating from the bulk population.

This CDR3 has 13 amino acids. Germline loops: CDR1 MDHEN, CDR2 SYDVKM. Trimming cost V 10 bases and J 0 bases, with 10 bases left between them. About this clonotype: Its antigen is still unknown.

Each CDR3 protein gets one entry after TCRdb re-called the 5' RACE reads with MiXCR. Found here are over 110,000 distinct CDR3 sequences, more than 6% of them singletons; the top ten hold about 0.73%. The clonotype comes from a man aged 25-45 years who received the YFV17D yellow fever vaccine. Sequenced material: CD4+ T cells sorted from PBMCs, taken 5 days after the yellow fever booster vaccination. The chain couples TRBV28 to TRBJ1-3; possibly TRBD1 for D (5 bases). CDR3 amino acids: CAIGGNSGNTIYF. DNA of the CDR3: TGTGCCATCGGGGGTAACTCTGGAAACACCATATATTTT.